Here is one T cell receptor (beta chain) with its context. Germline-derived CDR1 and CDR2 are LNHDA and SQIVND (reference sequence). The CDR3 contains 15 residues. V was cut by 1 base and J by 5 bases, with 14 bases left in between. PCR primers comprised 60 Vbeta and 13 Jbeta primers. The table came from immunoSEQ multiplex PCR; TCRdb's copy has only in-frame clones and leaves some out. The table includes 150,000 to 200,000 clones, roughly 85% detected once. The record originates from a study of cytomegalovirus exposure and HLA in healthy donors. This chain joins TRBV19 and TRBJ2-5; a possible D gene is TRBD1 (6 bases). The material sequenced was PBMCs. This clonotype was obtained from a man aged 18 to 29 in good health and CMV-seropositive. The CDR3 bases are TGTGCCAGTAGTATAGTCTCCGCGCAGGGGGAGACCCAGTACTTC. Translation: CASSIVSAQGETQYF.